This T cell receptor (beta chain) was observed in a study of spatial heterogeneity in lung cancer. The time point denotes: blood at routine non-recurrence follow-up after resection. Without sorting, whole RNA was sequenced from tumor, nontumor lung or frozen PBMC. On this clonotype itself: Antigen specificity is unknown.

V was pared by 4 bases and J by 8 bases, with 8 bases between. Looked up from germline, CDR1 is MNHEY and CDR2 is SVGAGI. The CDR3 covers 11 residues. Findings and caveats of the study: At resection, ubiquitous expanded tumor TCRs appeared in blood more than at follow-up.

TCRdb ran MiXCR on the 5' RACE reads and lists one entry per CDR3 protein. This repertoire shows more than 75,000 distinct CDR3 sequences, roughly a fifth found once; its top ten account for 21%. V and J are TRBV6-5 and TRBJ1-2, with unresolved D. The TCR originated in a male donor with early-stage non-small cell lung cancer. Sequences were derived from PBMCs, sampled at follow-up. The CDR3 reads CASSSWRGYTF. CDR3 nucleotides: TGTGCCAGCAGTTCATGGAGGGGCTACACCTTC.